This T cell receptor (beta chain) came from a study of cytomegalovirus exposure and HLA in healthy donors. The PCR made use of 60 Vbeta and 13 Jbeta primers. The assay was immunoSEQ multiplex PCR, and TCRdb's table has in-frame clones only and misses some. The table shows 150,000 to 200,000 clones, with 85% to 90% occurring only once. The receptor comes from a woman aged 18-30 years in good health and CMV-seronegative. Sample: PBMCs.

The CDR3 nucleotides read TGCGCCAGCAGCCCACAGGGTTTTCATACCAATGAAAAACTGTTTTTT. It translates to CASSPQGFHTNEKLFF. The genes are TRBV5-1 and TRBJ1-4; tentatively, D is TRBD1 (6 bases). This CDR3 spans 16 amino acids. Germline assignment: CDR1 SGHRS and CDR2 YFSETQ. Trimming shortened V by 4 bases and J by 5 bases, and 18 bases separated the two germline ends. Full variable domain (remainder filled in from reference TRBV5-1 and TRBJ1-4): KAGVTQTPRYLIKTRGQQVTLSCSPISGHRSVSWYQQTPGQGLQFLFEYFSETQRNKGNFPGRFSGRQFSNSRSEMNVSTLELGDSALYLCASSPQGFHTNEKLFFGSGTQLSVL.